Following are 20 T cell receptor beta chains from one sample sequenced in a study of cytomegalovirus exposure and HLA in healthy donors. The table came from immunoSEQ multiplex PCR; TCRdb's copy has only in-frame clones and leaves some out. The sample lists around 300,000 clones; about 85% were seen once. The sample taken for sequencing was PBMCs. These receptors all stem from a woman aged 30 to 39 in good health and CMV-seropositive.

The chain employs TRBV5-1 and TRBJ2-2, with a possible D match to TRBD2 (7 bases). V lost 0 bases, J lost 4 bases, and 13 bases lay in between. Germline loops: CDR1 SGHRS, CDR2 YFSETQ. The CDR3 length is 16 residues. The CDR3 DNA is TGCGCCAGCAGCTTGGTGGTCGGGGGGCCCACCGGGGAGCTGTTTTTT. It is translated as CASSLVVGGPTGELFF.

The chain links TRBV11-2 to TRBJ2-5; no definite D call. Trimming took 5 bases from V and 7 from J, leaving 11 bases between them. In germline, CDR1 is SGHAT, CDR2 FQNNGV. The CDR3 has 12 amino acids. For the CDR3, the DNA is TGTGCCAGCAGCAGCTACGAAGCGACCCAGTACTTC. Translation: CASSSYEATQYF.

The chain is built from TRBV20-1 and TRBJ2-3; no clear D gene. The V gene lost 3 bases and the J gene lost 3 bases, with 4 bases spanning the gap. The CDR3 has 11 residues. The germline V gene encodes CDR1 DFQATT and CDR2 SNEGSKA (reference sequence). The CDR3 DNA is TGCAGTGCTAGTTGGACAGATACGCAGTATTTT. Translation gives CSASWTDTQYF.

This chain joins TRBV6-1 and TRBJ1-3; D is undetermined. Germline loops: CDR1 MNHNS, CDR2 SASEGT. The CDR3 length is 15 residues. V gave up 4 bases and J gave up 1 base, with 11 bases separating them. DNA for the CDR3: TGTGCCAGCAGTGCCGGCGTCGCTTCTGGAAACACCATATATTTT. Its translation is CASSAGVASGNTIYF.

The chain couples TRBV29-1 to TRBJ1-2; D uncertain. The germline V gene encodes CDR1 SQVTM and CDR2 ANQGSEA. The CDR3 totals 15 residues. Trimming cost V 1 base and J 4 bases, with 16 bases left between them. The DNA for the CDR3 is TGCAGCGTTGAAGGGGTTACGAGTCCGCCCTATGGCTACACCTTC. This sequence encodes CSVEGVTSPPYGYTF.

V and J are TRBV7-3 and TRBJ2-3; a possible D gene is TRBD2 (5 bases). V dropped 4 bases and J dropped 5 bases, with 7 bases sitting between them. CDR1 and CDR2 (germline): SGHTA, FQGTGA. This CDR3 has 12 residues. In DNA form, the CDR3 reads TGTGCCAGCAGCTCAGGAGGAGATACGCAGTATTTT. This codes for CASSSGGDTQYF.

The gene calls are TRBV19 and TRBJ1-5, with D maybe TRBD1 (6 bases). The CDR3 runs to 14 residues. CDR1 LNHDA and CDR2 SQIVND come from the germline V gene (reference sequence). With 5 bases removed from V and 3 bases from J, the gap between germline ends came to 11 bases. In nucleotides, the CDR3 is TGTGCCAGTAGTGCGTGGGGGCTCAATCAGCCCCAGCATTTT. Its translation is CASSAWGLNQPQHF.

The chain uses TRBV6-1 and TRBJ1-5; the D gene is possibly TRBD1 (6 bases). Germline CDR1 is MNHNS and CDR2 is SASEGT. This CDR3 has 15 residues. V was shortened by 4 bases and J by 6 bases, with 16 bases between the two germline ends. CDR3 in DNA: TGTGCCAGCAGTGTCACAGGGTCTCCGGGTCAGCCCCAGCATTTT. This sequence encodes CASSVTGSPGQPQHF.

The chain couples TRBV28 to TRBJ1-5; tentative D call: TRBD1 (5 bases). Per germline, CDR1 MDHEN and CDR2 SYDVKM. This CDR3 has 16 residues. The V gene lost 5 bases and the J gene lost 5 bases, with 19 bases spanning the gap. CDR3: CASSRKRDRPYQPQHF. The DNA of the CDR3 is TGTGCCAGCAGTCGAAAGCGGGACCGACCTTATCAGCCCCAGCATTTT.

This clone was found once. V usage is TRBV11-2 and J usage is TRBJ2-5, with D unresolved. This CDR3 comprises 13 residues. The germline V gene encodes CDR1 SGHAT and CDR2 FQNNGV. Trimming removed 3 bases from V and 5 bases from J, with 10 bases in between. The DNA for the CDR3 is TGTGCCAGCAGCTTTAGACCCCCCGAGACCCAGTACTTC. Translated: CASSFRPPETQYF.

The V call is TRBV4-1, the J call TRBJ1-5; TRBD1 matches at 9 bases. V trimming: 1 base; J trimming: 5 bases; junction bases outside the gene matches: 3. This CDR3 is 15 amino acids long. In germline, CDR1 is MGHRA, CDR2 YSYEKL. The CDR3 is CASSQVGDRDQPQHF. The DNA for the CDR3 is TGCGCCAGCAGCCAAGTGGGGGACAGGGATCAGCCCCAGCATTTT.

The CDR3 loop reads CASRDRAGGSYEQYF. The CDR3 DNA reads as TGTGCCAGCAGAGATAGGGCAGGGGGCTCGTACGAGCAGTACTTC. The genes are TRBV28 and TRBJ2-7; 8 bases are a match to TRBD1. This CDR3 comprises 15 residues. Trimming took 6 bases from V and 4 from J; bases not matched to a gene: 11. Germline V lookup: CDR1 MDHEN, CDR2 SYDVKM.

The chain combines TRBV15 with TRBJ1-3; D unresolved. Germline loops: CDR1 LNHNV, CDR2 YYDKDF (reference sequence). Trimming shortened V by 0 bases and J by 0 bases, and 9 bases separated the two germline ends. CDR3 length: 16 amino acids. CDR3 loop: CATSREGTVSGNTIYF. CDR3 sequence (DNA): TGTGCCACCAGCAGAGAAGGCACAGTCTCTGGAAACACCATATATTTT.

The chain joins TRBV23-1 to TRBJ2-7, with D unclear. TRBV23-1 counts as an open reading frame of uncertain function. The V and J ends lost 1 base and 4 bases respectively, with 11 bases between them. The CDR3 has 14 residues. In DNA, the CDR3 is TGCGCCAGCAGTCAATTCCTCGGAGAGTACGAGCAGTACTTC. It codes for CASSQFLGEYEQYF.

The chain couples TRBV4-3 to TRBJ2-5; the D gene is possibly TRBD1 (6 bases). The CDR3 is 15 amino acids. V lost 0 bases to trimming and J lost 5 bases, with 13 bases between them. Per the germline V gene, CDR1 is LGHNA and CDR2 is YSLEER. Written as DNA, the CDR3 is TGCGCCAGCAGCCAAGATCAACAGGGCGGCGAGACCCAGTACTTC. This codes for CASSQDQQGGETQYF.

The chain employs TRBV27 and TRBJ2-7; TRBD1 matches 7 bases. V was pared by 6 bases and J by 6 bases, with 5 bases of the junction left unmatched. The CDR3 has 12 amino acids. The germline V gene encodes CDR1 MNHEY and CDR2 SMNVEV (reference sequence). This CDR3 is CASSRDRAEQYF. The CDR3 nucleotides read TGTGCCAGCAGCCGTGACAGGGCCGAGCAGTACTTC.

Written as DNA, the CDR3 is TGTGCCAGCTCACCACGAAGCGGAACGTACGAGCAGTACTTC. It codes for CASSPRSGTYEQYF. V and J are TRBV18 and TRBJ2-7; the D gene is possibly TRBD2 (5 bases). Trimming took 1 base from V and 4 from J, leaving 11 bases between them. CDR3 length: 14 amino acids. Germline CDR1 KGHSH, CDR2 LQKENI. Full variable domain (missing parts from reference TRBV18 and TRBJ2-7): NAGVMQNPRHLVRRRGQEARLRCSPMKGHSHVYWYRQLPEEGLKFMVYLQKENIIDESGMPKERFSAEFPKEGPSILRIQQVVRGDSAAYFCASSPRSGTYEQYFGPGTRLTVT.

This clone was detected only a few times. The CDR3 sequence is CASSPGYGYTF. CDR3 in DNA: TGTGCCAGCAGCCCCGGCTATGGCTACACCTTC. The rearrangement uses TRBV7-9 and TRBJ1-2, with D hard to call. Germline V gives CDR1 SEHNR, CDR2 FQNEAQ (reference sequence). The CDR3 is made up of 11 amino acids. V was cut by 5 bases and J by 4 bases, with 5 bases left in between.

This clone has only one observation. The CDR3 region is CASSFRGLTSTDTQYF. The CDR3, as DNA: TGTGCCAGCAGCTTCAGGGGACTAACTAGCACAGATACGCAGTATTTT. The rearrangement uses TRBV13 and TRBJ2-3, with D maybe TRBD2 (7 bases). Germline CDR1 reads PRHDT; CDR2 reads FYEKMQ (reference sequence). The germline V and J ends were trimmed by 3 bases and 0 bases, with 13 bases remaining between them. This CDR3 region has 16 residues.

The rearrangement joins TRBV7-8 to TRBJ2-7, with D possibly TRBD2 on 5 matching bases. From germline, CDR1 is SGHVS and CDR2 FQNEAQ. V was clipped by 11 bases and J by 3 bases, with 14 bases between them. There are 12 residues in the CDR3. The CDR3 loop is CASLGASYEQYF. In nucleotides, the CDR3 is TGTGCCTCCCTGGGAGCTAGCTACGAGCAGTACTTC.